This is a list of T cell receptor beta chains from one sample in a study of cytotoxic CD8 clonotypes in ibrutinib-treated CLL. Using immunoSEQ multiplex PCR, the repertoire was profiled, and TCRdb retains in-frame clones only, with some absent. Among about 200,000 clones listed, more than 75% were seen once. The sequencing used PBMCs, collected after 12 months of ibrutinib treatment. These receptors were taken from a human donor with chronic lymphocytic leukemia. CDR3s include the opening cysteine and the closing phenylalanine or tryptophan. Fields, in order: V gene, J gene, clone size, D gene, CDR3 protein, CDR3 DNA. The D gene is left open where the match is weak. Clone size, where shown, is once, few, many, or a class for clones that have expanded.

V gene: TRBV13; J gene: TRBJ2-1; clone size: -; D gene: TRBD1; CDR3 protein: CASSWRTGLTYNEQFF; CDR3 DNA: TGTGCCAGCAGCTGGCGGACAGGACTCACCTACAATGAGCAGTTCTTC
V gene: TRBV28; J gene: TRBJ2-1; clone size: -; D gene: -; CDR3 protein: CASSLTLEQFF; CDR3 DNA: TGTGCCAGCAGTTTAACTCTTGAGCAGTTCTTC
V gene: TRBV5-6; J gene: TRBJ1-1; clone size: once; D gene: -; CDR3 protein: CASSTRPNTEAFF; CDR3 DNA: TGTGCCAGCAGCACCCGCCCGAACACTGAAGCTTTCTTT
V gene: TRBV5-1; J gene: TRBJ2-5; clone size: -; D gene: -; CDR3 protein: CASSFLSQETQYF; CDR3 DNA: TGCGCCAGCAGCTTTTTGAGCCAAGAGACCCAGTACTTC
V gene: TRBV19; J gene: TRBJ1-2; clone size: -; D gene: -; CDR3 protein: CASSLSTVNYGYTF; CDR3 DNA: TGTGCCAGTAGCCTCTCGACAGTGAACTATGGCTACACCTTC
V gene: TRBV5-5; J gene: TRBJ2-3; clone size: -; D gene: -; CDR3 protein: CASINSRSGGDTQYF; CDR3 DNA: TGTGCCAGCATCAACAGCCGGTCCGGAGGGGATACGCAGTATTTT
V gene: TRBV7-9; J gene: TRBJ2-3; clone size: -; D gene: -; CDR3 protein: CASSDYRDVSTDTQYF; CDR3 DNA: TGTGCCAGCAGCGACTACCGGGACGTAAGCACAGATACGCAGTATTTT
V gene: TRBV19; J gene: TRBJ2-2; clone size: few; D gene: -; CDR3 protein: CASKWREATGELFF; CDR3 DNA: TGTGCCAGTAAATGGCGGGAAGCCACCGGGGAGCTGTTTTTT
V gene: TRBV18; J gene: TRBJ2-5; clone size: -; D gene: TRBD2; CDR3 protein: CASSPPSGVTGTQYF; CDR3 DNA: TGTGCCAGCTCACCACCGAGCGGGGTGACGGGGACCCAGTACTTC
V gene: TRBV27; J gene: TRBJ2-3; clone size: -; D gene: -; CDR3 protein: CASSFRREFTDTQYF; CDR3 DNA: TGTGCCAGCAGTTTTCGCAGAGAGTTCACAGATACGCAGTATTTT
V gene: TRBV18; J gene: TRBJ1-3; clone size: -; D gene: TRBD1; CDR3 protein: CASSYDRDENTIYF; CDR3 DNA: TGTGCCAGCTCATACGACAGGGATGAAAACACCATATATTTT
V gene: TRBV6-1; J gene: TRBJ2-2; clone size: -; D gene: -; CDR3 protein: CASSEYGRTQKLFF; CDR3 DNA: TGTGCCAGCAGTGAATATGGGAGGACACAGAAGCTGTTTTTT
V gene: TRBV10-2; J gene: TRBJ1-2; clone size: few; D gene: -; CDR3 protein: CASSEMGSHGYTF; CDR3 DNA: TGCGCCAGCAGTGAGATGGGCAGTCATGGCTACACCTTC
V gene: TRBV18; J gene: TRBJ1-1; clone size: once; D gene: TRBD1; CDR3 protein: CASSSQGGILMNTEAFF; CDR3 DNA: TGTGCCAGCTCGTCACAGGGGGGCATTCTCATGAACACTGAAGCTTTCTTT
V gene: TRBV10-3; J gene: TRBJ2-2; clone size: -; D gene: -; CDR3 protein: CAISAVKNREGLGTGELFF; CDR3 DNA: TGTGCCATCAGTGCTGTGAAGAACCGAGAGGGGCTGGGGACCGGGGAGCTGTTTTTT
V gene: TRBV6-1; J gene: TRBJ2-1; clone size: once; D gene: -; CDR3 protein: CAARRDAYNEQFF; CDR3 DNA: TGTGCAGCGCGCCGGGACGCCTACAATGAGCAGTTCTTC
V gene: TRBV7-6; J gene: TRBJ1-3; clone size: -; D gene: TRBD1; CDR3 protein: CASSLAGRGLGNTIYF; CDR3 DNA: TGTGCCAGCAGCTTGGCAGGCAGGGGGCTTGGAAACACCATATATTTT
V gene: TRBV6-1; J gene: TRBJ2-1; clone size: -; D gene: -; CDR3 protein: CASSGDRANEQFF; CDR3 DNA: TGTGCCAGCAGTGGGGACCGGGCCAATGAGCAGTTCTTC
V gene: TRBV7-9; J gene: TRBJ2-1; clone size: few; D gene: -; CDR3 protein: CASSDSLKNDNEQFF; CDR3 DNA: TGTGCCAGCAGCGACTCACTTAAAAACGACAATGAGCAGTTCTTC
V gene: TRBV19; J gene: TRBJ1-5; clone size: -; D gene: -; CDR3 protein: CASTQRDFHSNQPQHF; CDR3 DNA: TGTGCCAGTACCCAAAGGGACTTTCATAGCAATCAGCCCCAGCATTTT
V gene: TRBV19; J gene: TRBJ1-1; clone size: -; D gene: -; CDR3 protein: CASSIEEEMNTEAFF; CDR3 DNA: TGTGCCAGTAGTATAGAGGAGGAGATGAACACTGAAGCTTTCTTT
V gene: TRBV2; J gene: TRBJ2-5; clone size: -; D gene: -; CDR3 protein: CASSGLTPQETQYF; CDR3 DNA: TGTGCCAGCAGTGGCTTGACACCCCAAGAGACCCAGTACTTC
V gene: TRBV19; J gene: TRBJ1-2; clone size: once; D gene: -; CDR3 protein: CASSGLVEPRYGYTF; CDR3 DNA: TGTGCCAGTAGTGGTTTGGTAGAGCCCCGCTATGGCTACACCTTC
V gene: TRBV4-1; J gene: TRBJ2-5; clone size: -; D gene: TRBD2; CDR3 protein: CASSQDVTSGSQETQYF; CDR3 DNA: TGCGCCAGCAGCCAAGATGTGACTAGCGGGAGCCAAGAGACCCAGTACTTC
V gene: TRBV19; J gene: TRBJ2-7; clone size: -; D gene: -; CDR3 protein: CASSIGWGPYEQYF; CDR3 DNA: TGTGCCAGTAGTATTGGTTGGGGTCCCTACGAGCAGTACTTC
V gene: TRBV19; J gene: TRBJ2-7; clone size: -; D gene: -; CDR3 protein: CASSIKGDPTYEQYF; CDR3 DNA: TGTGCCAGTAGTATCAAGGGTGATCCCACCTACGAGCAGTACTTC
V gene: TRBV15; J gene: TRBJ2-3; clone size: -; D gene: -; CDR3 protein: CATSPPRTDTQYF; CDR3 DNA: TGTGCCACCAGTCCCCCACGGACAGATACGCAGTATTTT
V gene: TRBV18; J gene: TRBJ2-7; clone size: -; D gene: -; CDR3 protein: CASSPQAGSSYEQYF; CDR3 DNA: TGTGCCAGCTCACCACAAGCAGGGTCCAGCTACGAGCAGTACTTC
V gene: TRBV20-1; J gene: TRBJ2-7; clone size: -; D gene: -; CDR3 protein: CSASSEYF; CDR3 DNA: TGCAGTGCTAGTTCCGAGTACTTC
V gene: TRBV6-1; J gene: TRBJ2-5; clone size: -; D gene: TRBD2; CDR3 protein: CASSDPGGALQETQYF; CDR3 DNA: TGTGCCAGCAGTGATCCCGGGGGGGCCTTGCAAGAGACCCAGTACTTC
V gene: TRBV5-1; J gene: TRBJ1-1; clone size: -; D gene: -; CDR3 protein: CASSPSPTLSTEAFF; CDR3 DNA: TGCGCCAGCAGCCCAAGCCCAACCTTGAGCACTGAAGCTTTCTTT
V gene: TRBV5-1; J gene: TRBJ1-1; clone size: few; D gene: -; CDR3 protein: CASSSAVEVSEAFF; CDR3 DNA: TGCGCCAGCAGCTCTGCGGTGGAGGTTTCCGAAGCTTTCTTT
V gene: TRBV5-1; J gene: TRBJ2-4; clone size: -; D gene: TRBD2; CDR3 protein: CASSWGSTERTSGWLAKNIQYF; CDR3 DNA: TGCGCCAGCAGCTGGGGGTCTACAGAAAGGACTAGCGGGTGGCTAGCCAAAAACATTCAGTACTTC
V gene: TRBV28; J gene: TRBJ1-5; clone size: few; D gene: -; CDR3 protein: CASSSHPGGLGQPQHF; CDR3 DNA: TGTGCCAGCAGTTCCCACCCGGGGGGGCTAGGGCAGCCCCAGCATTTT
V gene: TRBV27; J gene: TRBJ2-1; clone size: -; D gene: -; CDR3 protein: CASRAPGGGPYNEQFF; CDR3 DNA: TGTGCCAGCAGGGCCCCCGGAGGGGGTCCCTACAATGAGCAGTTCTTC
V gene: TRBV2; J gene: TRBJ2-7; clone size: -; D gene: -; CDR3 protein: CASRGTAYEQYF; CDR3 DNA: TGTGCCAGCCGGGGGACAGCCTACGAGCAGTACTTC
V gene: TRBV14; J gene: TRBJ2-1; clone size: -; D gene: -; CDR3 protein: CASSHPSWAGTPYNEQFF; CDR3 DNA: TGTGCCAGCAGCCATCCTAGTTGGGCCGGGACACCCTACAATGAGCAGTTCTTC
V gene: TRBV6-1; J gene: TRBJ1-1; clone size: -; D gene: TRBD1; CDR3 protein: CASSEGRGQFLGTEAFF; CDR3 DNA: TGTGCCAGCAGTGAAGGCAGGGGGCAATTTTTAGGCACTGAAGCTTTCTTT
V gene: TRBV7-9; J gene: TRBJ1-4; clone size: -; D gene: -; CDR3 protein: CASSEVGATNEKLFF; CDR3 DNA: TGTGCCAGCAGCGAGGTGGGAGCAACTAATGAAAAACTGTTTTTT
V gene: TRBV7-6; J gene: TRBJ1-1; clone size: -; D gene: -; CDR3 protein: CASSLGSDTEAFF; CDR3 DNA: TGTGCCAGCAGCTTAGGCAGCGACACTGAAGCTTTCTTT
V gene: TRBV5-1; J gene: TRBJ2-5; clone size: -; D gene: TRBD1; CDR3 protein: CASSSWTGEETQYF; CDR3 DNA: TGCGCCAGCAGCTCCTGGACAGGGGAAGAGACCCAGTACTTC
V gene: TRBV5-4; J gene: TRBJ1-1; clone size: -; D gene: -; CDR3 protein: CASSFRGGIEAFF; CDR3 DNA: TGTGCCAGCAGCTTTCGTGGGGGGATAGAAGCTTTCTTT
V gene: TRBV7-2; J gene: TRBJ1-2; clone size: few; D gene: -; CDR3 protein: CASSRTWYGYTF; CDR3 DNA: TGTGCCAGCAGCCGGACCTGGTATGGCTACACCTTC
V gene: TRBV7-9; J gene: TRBJ2-2; clone size: -; D gene: TRBD1; CDR3 protein: CASSPAISSGGELFF; CDR3 DNA: TGTGCCAGCAGCCCGGCAATCTCTTCAGGGGGCGAGCTGTTTTTT
V gene: TRBV2; J gene: TRBJ1-2; clone size: -; D gene: TRBD1; CDR3 protein: CASRQGAGGYTF; CDR3 DNA: TGTGCCAGCAGGCAGGGGGCTGGTGGCTACACCTTC
V gene: TRBV2; J gene: TRBJ2-7; clone size: few; D gene: -; CDR3 protein: CATISGSTSYEQYF; CDR3 DNA: TGTGCCACCATCTCCGGCAGTACTTCCTACGAGCAGTACTTC
V gene: TRBV7-9; J gene: TRBJ2-2; clone size: -; D gene: TRBD1; CDR3 protein: CASSIQGGGTGELFF; CDR3 DNA: TGTGCCAGCAGCATACAGGGGGGAGGAACCGGGGAGCTGTTTTTT
V gene: TRBV7-9; J gene: TRBJ2-3; clone size: -; D gene: -; CDR3 protein: CASRAGNTQYF; CDR3 DNA: TGTGCCAGCAGGGCCGGAAATACGCAGTATTTT
V gene: TRBV27; J gene: TRBJ1-5; clone size: -; D gene: TRBD1; CDR3 protein: CASSLRDSGSNQPQHF; CDR3 DNA: TGTGCCAGCAGTTTGAGGGACAGCGGGAGCAATCAGCCCCAGCATTTT
V gene: TRBV5-1; J gene: TRBJ2-3; clone size: -; D gene: TRBD2; CDR3 protein: CASSLAERGPSGGQYF; CDR3 DNA: TGCGCCAGCAGCTTGGCCGAGCGGGGTCCTTCAGGAGGGCAGTATTTT
V gene: TRBV18; J gene: TRBJ2-5; clone size: -; D gene: -; CDR3 protein: CASRRGTDPQETQYF; CDR3 DNA: TGTGCCAGCCGGCGGGGCACAGACCCACAAGAGACCCAGTACTTC
V gene: TRBV5-4; J gene: TRBJ2-1; clone size: -; D gene: TRBD2; CDR3 protein: CASSRQTSGGAVEQFF; CDR3 DNA: TGTGCCAGCAGCCGCCAAACTAGCGGGGGGGCCGTTGAGCAGTTCTTC
V gene: TRBV9; J gene: TRBJ2-5; clone size: -; D gene: -; CDR3 protein: CASSVDSETQYF; CDR3 DNA: TGTGCCAGCAGCGTAGATTCAGAGACCCAGTACTTC
V gene: TRBV2; J gene: TRBJ2-6; clone size: -; D gene: -; CDR3 protein: CASIDPGSGANVLTF; CDR3 DNA: TGTGCCAGCATAGACCCTGGGTCTGGGGCCAACGTCCTGACTTTC
V gene: TRBV6-5; J gene: TRBJ1-2; clone size: -; D gene: -; CDR3 protein: CASSNSPGGDSGYTF; CDR3 DNA: TGTGCCAGCAGTAACAGTCCAGGAGGGGACTCTGGCTACACCTTC
V gene: TRBV6-5; J gene: TRBJ2-1; clone size: many; D gene: -; CDR3 protein: CASSYTQGLDEQFF; CDR3 DNA: TGTGCCAGCAGTTATACACAGGGCCTCGATGAGCAGTTCTTC
V gene: TRBV13; J gene: TRBJ2-7; clone size: -; D gene: -; CDR3 protein: CATQPGNNYEQYF; CDR3 DNA: TGTGCCACCCAGCCGGGGAATAACTACGAGCAGTACTTC
V gene: TRBV5-1; J gene: TRBJ1-2; clone size: -; D gene: TRBD1; CDR3 protein: CASSFRTGASVAYGYTF; CDR3 DNA: TGCGCCAGCAGCTTTCGGACAGGGGCTAGTGTTGCCTATGGCTACACCTTC